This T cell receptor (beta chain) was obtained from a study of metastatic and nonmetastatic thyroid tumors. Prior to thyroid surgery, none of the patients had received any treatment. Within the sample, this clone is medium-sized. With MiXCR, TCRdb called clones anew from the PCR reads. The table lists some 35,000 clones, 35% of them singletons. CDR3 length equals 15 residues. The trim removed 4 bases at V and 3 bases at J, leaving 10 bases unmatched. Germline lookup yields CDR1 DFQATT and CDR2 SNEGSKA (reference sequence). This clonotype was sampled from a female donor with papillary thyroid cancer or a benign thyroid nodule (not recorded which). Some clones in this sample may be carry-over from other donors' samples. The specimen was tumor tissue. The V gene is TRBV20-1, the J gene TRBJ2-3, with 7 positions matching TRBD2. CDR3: CSATPPAGDTDTQYF. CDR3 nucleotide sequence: TGCAGTGCTACTCCTCCGGCGGGGGATACAGATACGCAGTATTTT.